One sample yielded the 16 T cell receptor beta chains listed below, sequenced in a study of T cells in tuberculosis. Cells were sorted from thawed PBMC rested overnight and stained with GMM-loaded CD1B tetramer, viability dye and anti-CD3. The lipid loaded on the CD1B tetramers was C32 glucose monomycolate from Rhodococcus equi. Repertoires were generated with immunoSEQ multiplex PCR, while TCRdb's copy carries only in-frame clones and drops some. Here the sample spans approximately 59,000 clones, 88% being singletons. Sequenced: CD1b-GMM tetramer-negative cells sorted from PBMCs. The receptors originated from an adult woman with latent tuberculosis.

The rearrangement links TRBV7-6 to TRBJ2-1, with 8 bases matching TRBD1. Trimming cost V 1 base and J 4 bases; bases outside gene matches: 9. The CDR3 loop spans 17 amino acids. Germline V gene sequence: CDR1 SGHVS, CDR2 FNYEAQ. The CDR3 region has the DNA TGTGCCAGCAGCTTAGGGTTATCAGGGGGCGGTTACAATGAGCAGTTCTTC. Translating gives CASSLGLSGGGYNEQFF.

This clone was observed once. This CDR3 fails to terminate in the conserved phenylalanine or tryptophan, so it likely reflects a read error. The chain is built from TRBV5-4 and TRBJ1-1; D unresolved. With 4 bases removed from V and 4 bases from J, the gap between germline ends came to 11 bases. Germline assignment: CDR1 SGHNT and CDR2 YYREEE (reference sequence). The CDR3 is 13 residues long. The CDR3 reads CASSPGRATEAFS. The DNA for the CDR3 is TGTGCCAGCAGCCCCGGGCGGGCCACTGAAGCTTTCTCT.

This clone has just a few counts. The V gene is TRBV18, the J gene TRBJ2-1, with TRBD2 as a possible D gene (6 bases). The V and J ends lost 4 bases and 8 bases respectively, with 15 bases between them. Germline CDR1 KGHSH, CDR2 LQKENI. There are 14 residues in the CDR3. CDR3 residues: CASSLDGGVYEQFF. Here the CDR3 DNA reads TGTGCCAGCTCACTGGACGGAGGGGTGTATGAGCAGTTCTTC.

The count of this clone is one. The rearrangement joins TRBV9 to TRBJ2-5; a weak D match, TRBD1 (6 bases). CDR1 is SGDLS, CDR2 YYNGEE, per germline. The V end lost 0 bases, the J end lost 8 bases, and 14 bases lay between the germline ends. The CDR3 extends over 14 amino acids. The CDR3 DNA reads TGTGCCAGCAGCGTAGATGGGGGCTCGAGAACCCAGTACTTC. This translates into CASSVDGGSRTQYF.

The chain couples TRBV30 to TRBJ2-7; D remains unclear. The germline CDR1 and CDR2 sequences are GTSNPN and SVGIG (reference sequence). Trimming took 5 bases from V and 0 from J, leaving 5 bases between them. The CDR3 consists of 11 residues. CDR3 region: CAWHNSYEQYF. DNA of the CDR3: TGTGCCTGGCACAACTCCTACGAGCAGTACTTC.

V gene TRBV11-2 combines with J gene TRBJ2-2, with D possibly matching TRBD2 (7 bases). CDR3 length equals 16 residues. The V end was cut by 1 base, the J end by 6 bases, with 15 bases between. The germline CDR1 and CDR2 sequences are SGHAT and FQNNGV. Here the CDR3 reads CASSLGGGASAGELFF. The CDR3 DNA reads TGTGCCAGCAGCTTAGGTGGGGGGGCCTCAGCCGGGGAGCTGTTTTTT.

This clone was observed a single time. V is TRBV5-4 and J is TRBJ1-4; TRBD1 is a possible D gene (5 bases). V lost 2 bases to trimming and J lost 6 bases, with 17 bases between them. Per germline, CDR1 SGHNT and CDR2 YYREEE (reference sequence). This CDR3 comprises 16 residues. The CDR3 sequence: CASSFRLGGGDEKLFF. The CDR3 DNA sequence: TGTGCCAGCAGCTTTCGTCTCGGGGGTGGAGATGAAAAACTGTTTTTT.

The genes are TRBV4-2 and TRBJ2-2; tentative D call: TRBD2 (6 bases). With 1 base removed from V and 0 bases from J, the gap between germline ends came to 9 bases. The CDR3 contains 16 residues. Germline V CDR1 and CDR2: LGHNA, YNFKEQ. Here the CDR3 reads CASSQGWGANTGELFF. For the CDR3, the DNA is TGTGCCAGCAGCCAAGGGTGGGGGGCGAACACCGGGGAGCTGTTTTTT.

This chain uses TRBV5-1 with TRBJ2-5, with D maybe TRBD2 (6 bases). V was cut by 0 bases and J by 2 bases, with 11 bases left in between. Germline V CDR1 and CDR2: SGHRS, YFSETQ. The CDR3 loop spans 15 amino acids. CDR3 amino acids: CASSLAEDYQETQYF. The DNA for the CDR3 is TGCGCCAGCAGCTTGGCCGAGGACTATCAAGAGACCCAGTACTTC.

The J gene is TRBJ2-1, the V gene TRBV4-2; TRBD2 matches 8 bases. V lost 4 bases and J lost 9; bases outside the gene matches: 8. Germline loops: CDR1 LGHNA, CDR2 YNFKEQ. The CDR3 sequence is 14 residues long. DNA for the CDR3: TGTGCCAGCAGCCTGGGACTAGTAAATGCTGAGCAGTTCTTC. This translates into CASSLGLVNAEQFF.

This chain links TRBV6-5 with TRBJ1-1, with D unclear. CDR1 and CDR2 from the germline V gene are MNHEY and SVGAGI. The V end lost 1 base, the J end lost 4 bases, and 10 bases lay between the germline ends. CDR3 size: 14 residues. The CDR3 bases are TGTGCCAGCAGTTACTGGCGGGGAAGCACTGAAGCTTTCTTT. Amino acids: CASSYWRGSTEAFF.

This clone was found a few times. V and J are TRBV10-1 and TRBJ1-5, with a possible D match to TRBD1 (6 bases). V lost 6 bases, J lost 1 base, and 16 bases lay in between. The CDR3 is 16 amino acids. CDR1 is WNHNN and CDR2 is SYGVQD in the germline V gene (reference sequence). CDR3 sequence: CASRVIQGFSNQPQHF. The CDR3 nucleotides are TGCGCCAGCAGAGTAATACAGGGTTTCAGCAATCAGCCCCAGCATTTT.

This sequence joins TRBV7-8 and TRBJ2-5; D perhaps matches TRBD2 (5 bases). The CDR3 consists of 14 residues. Trimming took 0 bases from V and 5 from J, leaving 10 bases between them. Germline loops: CDR1 SGHVS, CDR2 FQNEAQ. Here the CDR3 reads CASSLATTGETQYF. CDR3 bases: TGTGCCAGCAGCTTAGCGACTACGGGGGAGACCCAGTACTTC. The entire variable domain, with the rest obtained from reference TRBV7-8 and TRBJ2-5, is as follows: GAGVSQSPRYKVAKRGQDVALRCDPISGHVSLFWYQQALGQGPEFLTYFQNEAQLDKSGLPSDRFFAERPEGSVSTLKIQRTQQEDSAVYLCASSLATTGETQYFGPGTRLLVL.

V and J are TRBV4-3 and TRBJ2-1, with 9 bases fitting TRBD2. This CDR3 has 16 residues. The ends lost 0 bases at V and 4 bases at J; junction bases unmatched: 4. In germline, CDR1 is LGHNA, CDR2 YSLEER. This chain's CDR3 is CASSQDSGRTYNEQFF. In DNA form, the CDR3 reads TGCGCCAGCAGCCAAGATAGCGGGAGAACTTACAATGAGCAGTTCTTC.

This clone was recorded once. V and J are TRBV5-1 and TRBJ2-5, with TRBD1 matching over 7 bases. Unmatched junction bases numbered 5, after V lost 4 bases and J lost 5 bases. CDR3 size: 13 residues. CDR1 SGHRS and CDR2 YFSETQ come from the germline V gene. In DNA, the CDR3 is TGCGCCAGCAGCCCACAGGGGCGGGAGACCCAGTACTTC. Translated, it gives CASSPQGRETQYF.

The chain couples TRBV29-1 to TRBJ2-1; 10 bases map to TRBD2. There are 15 residues in the CDR3. V lost 7 bases and J lost 3; bases outside the gene matches: 9. The germline gives CDR1 SQVTM, CDR2 ANQGSEA. The DNA of the CDR3 is TGCAGCGCTCTACTTAGCGGGAGGCTCTACAATGAGCAGTTCTTC. The encoded protein is CSALLSGRLYNEQFF.